This TCR beta chain was captured by sequencing in a study of monozygotic twins with inflammatory bowel disease. The authors used approximately 3,300 ng of total RNA per TCR library. TCRdb re-called the 5' RACE reads; one entry per CDR3 protein, DNA not given. In total, the table holds approximately 400,000 distinct CDR3 sequences. There are 14 residues in the CDR3. CDR1 is MDHEN and CDR2 is SYDVKM in the germline V gene. This sequence joins TRBV28 and TRBJ2-7. The sequenced sample consisted of blood. This receptor was obtained from a human donor with ulcerative colitis or Crohn's disease, or a healthy co-twin of an affected twin (not recorded which). The CDR3 reads CASSSHSSSYEQYF.